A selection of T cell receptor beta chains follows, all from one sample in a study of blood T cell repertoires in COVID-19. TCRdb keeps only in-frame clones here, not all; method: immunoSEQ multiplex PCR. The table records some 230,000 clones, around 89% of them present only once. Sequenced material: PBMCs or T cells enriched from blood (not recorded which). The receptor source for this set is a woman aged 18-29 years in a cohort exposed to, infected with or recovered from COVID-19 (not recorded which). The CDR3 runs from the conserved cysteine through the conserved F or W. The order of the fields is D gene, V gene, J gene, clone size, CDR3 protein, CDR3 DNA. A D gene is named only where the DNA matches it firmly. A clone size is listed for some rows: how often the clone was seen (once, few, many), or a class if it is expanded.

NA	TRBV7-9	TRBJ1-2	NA	CASSLPGPGGYTF	TGTGCCAGCAGCCTACCGGGCCCGGGAGGCTACACCTTC
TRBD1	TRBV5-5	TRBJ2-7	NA	CASSPGQIYEQYF	TGTGCCAGCAGCCCGGGACAGATCTACGAGCAGTACTTC
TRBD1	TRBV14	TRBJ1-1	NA	CASSPWTGMNTEAFF	TGTGCCAGCAGCCCCTGGACAGGGATGAACACTGAAGCTTTCTTT
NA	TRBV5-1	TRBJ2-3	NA	CASSRNEADTQYF	TGCGCCAGCAGCAGGAACGAGGCAGATACGCAGTATTTT
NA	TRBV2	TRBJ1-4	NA	CASRIHREGEKLFF	TGTGCCAGCAGAATACACAGGGAGGGCGAAAAACTGTTTTTT
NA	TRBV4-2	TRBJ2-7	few	CASSQDYPGSSYEQYF	TGTGCCAGCAGCCAAGACTATCCGGGAAGTAGCTACGAGCAGTACTTC
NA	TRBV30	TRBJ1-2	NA	CAWSVYRAYGYTF	TGTGCCTGGAGTGTCTACAGGGCCTATGGCTACACCTTC
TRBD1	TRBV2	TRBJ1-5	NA	CASSAKGAVQPQHF	TGTGCCAGCAGTGCGAAGGGGGCGGTTCAGCCCCAGCATTTT
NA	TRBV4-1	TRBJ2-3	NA	CASSQLLSGWPDTQYF	TGCGCCAGCAGCCAATTATTATCAGGGTGGCCAGATACGCAGTATTTT
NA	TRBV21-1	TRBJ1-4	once	CASSKPGDRYNEKLFF	TGTGCCAGCAGCAAACCGGGGGACAGATATAATGAAAAACTGTTTTTT
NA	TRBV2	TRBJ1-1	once	CASSGRVTVNTEAFF	TGTGCCAGCAGTGGGCGGGTTACGGTGAACACTGAAGCTTTCTTT
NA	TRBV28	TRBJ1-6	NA	CASSQGDLHF	TGTGCCAGCAGTCAAGGGGACCTCCACTTT
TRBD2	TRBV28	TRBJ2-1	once	CASRRTGTSGYNEQFF	TGTGCCAGCAGGCGTACCGGGACTAGCGGGTACAATGAGCAGTTCTTC
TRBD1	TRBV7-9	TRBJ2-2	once	CASTAGGIGELFF	TGTGCCAGCACGGCAGGGGGCATCGGGGAGCTGTTTTTT
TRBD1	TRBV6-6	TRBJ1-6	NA	CASSYGRDRLPPLHF	TGTGCCAGCAGTTACGGACGGGACAGGTTGCCACCCCTCCACTTT
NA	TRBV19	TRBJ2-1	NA	CASSEGGDEQFF	TGTGCCAGTAGTGAAGGGGGGGATGAGCAGTTCTTC
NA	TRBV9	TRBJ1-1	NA	CASSVGDRNTEAFF	TGTGCCAGCAGCGTAGGTGACAGGAACACTGAAGCTTTCTTT
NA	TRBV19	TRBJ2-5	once	CATSREREETQYF	TGTGCCACCTCACGAGAAAGGGAGGAGACCCAGTACTTC
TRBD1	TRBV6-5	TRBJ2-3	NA	CASSKDRVADTQYF	TGTGCCAGCAGCAAGGACAGGGTTGCAGATACGCAGTATTTT
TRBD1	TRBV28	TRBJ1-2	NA	CASSLTSGPGQGGGYTF	TGTGCCAGCAGTTTAACCAGCGGCCCAGGACAGGGGGGAGGCTACACCTTC
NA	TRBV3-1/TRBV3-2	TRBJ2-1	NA	CASSLNGGGNEQFF	TGTGCCAGCAGCCTTAACGGGGGTGGCAATGAGCAGTTCTTC
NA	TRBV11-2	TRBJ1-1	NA	CASSLGPPEMNTEAFF	TGTGCCAGCAGCTTAGGCCCGCCGGAGATGAACACTGAAGCTTTCTTT
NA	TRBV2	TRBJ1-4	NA	CASSSGTGAINEKLFF	TGTGCCAGCAGTTCCGGGACTGGGGCCATTAATGAAAAACTGTTTTTT
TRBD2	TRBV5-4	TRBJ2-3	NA	CASSSGTSGSTDTQYF	TGTGCCAGCAGCTCCGGGACTAGCGGGAGCACAGATACGCAGTATTTT
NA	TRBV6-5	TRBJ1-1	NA	CASSYSGGQAFF	TGTGCCAGCAGTTACTCTGGGGGCCAAGCTTTCTTT
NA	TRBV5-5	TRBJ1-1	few	CASSSRVGTEAFF	TGTGCCAGCAGCAGCAGGGTGGGCACTGAAGCTTTCTTT
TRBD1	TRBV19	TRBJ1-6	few	CASSGQGGNSPLHF	TGTGCCAGTTCGGGACAGGGGGGCAATTCACCCCTCCACTTT
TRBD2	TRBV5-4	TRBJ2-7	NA	CASTLGLGGRVGEQYF	TGTGCCAGCACCCTTGGATTGGGCGGGAGGGTTGGCGAGCAGTACTTC
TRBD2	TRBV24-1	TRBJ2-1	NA	CATSDLRRGSDNEQFF	TGTGCCACCAGTGATTTGCGGCGGGGGAGTGACAATGAGCAGTTCTTC
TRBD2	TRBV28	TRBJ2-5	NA	CASSGTSGTLQETQYF	TGTGCCAGCAGTGGGACTAGCGGGACCTTACAAGAGACCCAGTACTTC
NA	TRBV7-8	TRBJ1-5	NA	CASSSGIYSNQPQHF	TGTGCCAGCAGCTCGGGGATTTATAGCAATCAGCCCCAGCATTTT
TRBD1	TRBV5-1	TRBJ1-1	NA	CASSLETGLYGTEAFF	TGCGCCAGCAGCTTGGAGACAGGGCTTTATGGCACTGAAGCTTTCTTT
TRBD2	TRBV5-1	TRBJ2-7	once	CASSWGLAGGLSSYEQYF	TGCGCCAGCAGTTGGGGACTAGCGGGAGGCCTGAGCTCCTACGAGCAGTACTTC
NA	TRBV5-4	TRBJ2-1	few	CASSPFGEVEQFF	TGTGCCAGCAGCCCTTTCGGGGAGGTTGAGCAGTTCTTC
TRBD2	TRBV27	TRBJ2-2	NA	CASSMLLAGGTGELFF	TGTGCCAGCAGTATGCTACTAGCGGGAGGGACCGGGGAGCTGTTTTTT
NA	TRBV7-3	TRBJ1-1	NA	CASSASRDTEAFF	TGTGCCAGCAGCGCATCCAGGGACACTGAAGCTTTCTTT
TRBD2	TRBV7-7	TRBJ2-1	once	CASSKRLAGGDEQFF	TGTGCCAGCAGCAAGAGACTAGCGGGGGGTGATGAGCAGTTCTTC
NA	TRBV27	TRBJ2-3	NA	CASSLLGGGRADTQYF	TGTGCCAGCAGTTTGTTGGGGGGAGGTCGGGCGGATACGCAGTATTTT
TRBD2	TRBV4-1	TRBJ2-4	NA	CASSQTPAGGPENIQYF	TGCGCCAGCAGCCAAACCCCAGCGGGGGGGCCGGAAAACATTCAGTACTTC
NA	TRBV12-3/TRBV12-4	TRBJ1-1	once	CASSSQGPEAFF	TGTGCCAGCAGTTCCCAGGGGCCTGAAGCTTTCTTT
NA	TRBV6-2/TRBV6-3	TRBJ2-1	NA	CASSLLRQGSYNEQFF	TGTGCCAGCAGTCTCTTGCGGCAGGGCTCCTACAATGAGCAGTTCTTC
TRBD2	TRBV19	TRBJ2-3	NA	CASSIFTGTSGTITDTQYF	TGTGCCAGTAGTATTTTTACCGGGACTAGCGGGACCATTACGGATACGCAGTATTTT
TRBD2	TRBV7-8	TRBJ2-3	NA	CASSPRVAGGLSTDTQYF	TGTGCCAGCAGCCCACGGGTAGCGGGGGGACTTAGCACAGATACGCAGTATTTT
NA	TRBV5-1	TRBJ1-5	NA	CASSWGGDINQPQHF	TGCGCCAGCAGCTGGGGGGGAGACATCAATCAGCCCCAGCATTTT
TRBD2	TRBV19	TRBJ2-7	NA	CASSKGLAATYEQYF	TGTGCCAGTAGTAAGGGACTAGCGGCAACCTACGAGCAGTACTTC
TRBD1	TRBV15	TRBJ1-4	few	CATSQYGTENEKLFF	TGTGCCACCAGCCAATACGGGACAGAGAATGAAAAACTGTTTTTT
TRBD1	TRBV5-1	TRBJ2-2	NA	CASSKGANGELFF	TGCGCCAGCTCCAAGGGGGCAAACGGGGAGCTGTTTTTT
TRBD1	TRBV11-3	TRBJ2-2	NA	CASSSEGQGAGELFF	TGTGCCAGCAGCTCCGAGGGACAGGGGGCCGGGGAGCTGTTTTTT
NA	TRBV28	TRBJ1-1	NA	CASSIEMNTEAFF	TGTGCCAGCAGCATCGAGATGAACACTGAAGCTTTCTTT
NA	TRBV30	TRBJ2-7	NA	CAWSVGGNSIYEQYF	TGTGCCTGGAGTGTAGGCGGGAACTCCATCTACGAGCAGTACTTC
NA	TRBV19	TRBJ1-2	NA	CASNPTESYYGYTF	TGTGCCAGTAACCCGACAGAGTCTTACTATGGCTACACCTTC
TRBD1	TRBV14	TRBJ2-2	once	CASSQRGPNTGELFF	TGTGCCAGCAGCCAAAGGGGGCCGAACACCGGGGAGCTGTTTTTT
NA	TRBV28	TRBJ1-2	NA	CASSPPSGGYGYTF	TGTGCCAGCAGTCCCCCATCCGGGGGCTATGGCTACACCTTC
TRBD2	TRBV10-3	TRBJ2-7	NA	CAISSGLAGVRGEQYF	TGTGCCATCAGTAGCGGACTAGCGGGAGTAAGAGGGGAGCAGTACTTC
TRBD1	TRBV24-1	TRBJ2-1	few	CATRPKQGAYNEQFF	TGTGCCACCAGGCCGAAACAGGGGGCCTACAATGAGCAGTTCTTC